This T cell receptor beta chain stems from a study of cytomegalovirus exposure and HLA in healthy donors. Study-wide results and caveats: CMV serostatus was the only recorded immune exposure for donors. Earlier findings revealed that most TCR beta V segments proved productive either about 87% or about 30% of the time.

Of note for this clone: No antigen is known for it. Within the sample, other DNA sequences also encode this same CDR3.

The CDR3 sequence is 13 residues long. Per the germline V gene, CDR1 is LNHNV and CDR2 is YYDKDF (reference sequence). V dropped 1 base and J dropped 2 bases, with 2 bases sitting between them. The PCR had 60 Vbeta and 13 Jbeta primers. Only in-frame clones appear in the TCRdb table, and some are missing; sequencing was by immunoSEQ multiplex PCR. The table shows 95,000 to 130,000 clones, with around 75% occurring only once. The specimen was PBMCs. The chain joins TRBV15 to TRBJ2-2; the D is unclear. This TCR came from a woman aged 18-29 years in good health and CMV-seronegative. The CDR3 protein is CATSRANTGELFF. CDR3 nucleotide sequence: TGTGCCACCAGCAGAGCAAACACCGGGGAGCTGTTTTTT.